This record concerns one TCR beta chain sequence. Its antigen is as yet unknown. Some clones are missing from TCRdb's copy, which holds only in-frame ones; the method was immunoSEQ multiplex PCR. The sample lists 100,000 to 110,000 clones, roughly 90% occurring once. CDR3 length equals 13 residues. Trimming shortened V by 0 bases and J by 7 bases, and 10 bases separated the two germline ends. From germline, CDR1 is LGHNA and CDR2 YNFKEQ. These data originate in a study of graft-versus-host responses after intestinal transplantation. General study findings and limits: GvH clones occurred in recipient marrow; some first appeared in ileum or blood.

The sequence was obtained from a human donor who was the organ donor for an intestinal transplant. This chain connects TRBV4-2 to TRBJ2-7; D is undetermined. This material consisted of unstimulated CD4+ T cells sorted from spleen or lymph node cells, taken before transplant. CDR3 protein: CASSQDWWGEQYF. The CDR3 nucleotides read TGTGCCAGCAGCCAAGATTGGTGGGGTGAGCAGTACTTC.